Included here is one TCR beta chain sequence, with context. This record belongs to a study of control samples from healthy donors and cancer patients. CDR3 size: 17 residues. After removal of 0 bases from V and 4 bases from J, the junction contained 9 bases not matched to a gene. CDR1 is LGHNA and CDR2 is YSLEER in the germline V gene. TCRdb's table, derived via immunoSEQ multiplex PCR, lists solely in-frame clones and lacks some. This table holds 85,000 to 95,000 clones, 88% found once. This TCR derives from a woman aged 70-85 years in good health. The specimen was blood. This rearrangement joins TRBV4-3 to TRBJ1-3; 7 nucleotides align to TRBD1. The CDR3 coding sequence is TGCGCCAGCAGCCAAGATGAAGACAGGGTAACGGGAAACACCATATATTTT. Residues: CASSQDEDRVTGNTIYF.